The 31 T cell receptor beta chains reported below all come from one sample, sequenced in a study of cytomegalovirus exposure and HLA in healthy donors (dated by TCRdb to about 2017). The protocol used for the library was the immunoSEQ multiplex PCR assay. A mixture of 60 forward primers for TCR Vbeta segments and 13 reverse primers for TCR Jbeta segments was used in the multiplex PCR. The table comes from immuneACCESS by way of TCRdb, which keeps in-frame sequences with V and J called. Part of the clones is missing from these tables; in studies checked, under half for an unresolved V gene and the rest for unknown reasons. Here the sample has more than 150,000 clones; around 84% occur a single time. The top ten constitute roughly 2.8% of the sample. Sequenced: PBMCs. The source of these receptors is a woman aged 45-60 years in good health and CMV-seropositive.

The chain links TRBV7-3 to TRBJ2-5, with D possibly TRBD2 on 6 matching bases. CDR1 is SGHTA, CDR2 FQGTGA, per germline. The CDR3 loop spans 13 amino acids. Trimming left V 3 bases short and J 4 bases short, with 9 bases between. DNA for the CDR3: TGTGCCAGCAGCTTTAGGCGGGGAGAGACCCAGTACTTC. Amino acids: CASSFRRGETQYF.

The V and J genes are TRBV4-3 and TRBJ2-1; D possibly corresponds to TRBD1 (5 bases). CDR3 length: 14 residues. Trimming removed 1 base at V and 3 bases at J, with 7 bases between. The germline V gene encodes CDR1 LGHNA and CDR2 YSLEER. The CDR3 loop is CASSQGQLYNEQFF. CDR3 nucleotide sequence: TGCGCCAGCAGCCAAGGACAGCTCTACAATGAGCAGTTCTTC.

The J gene is TRBJ1-5, the V gene TRBV5-1; possibly TRBD1 for D (6 bases). Trimming pared 1 base from V and 7 bases from J, leaving 15 bases between. CDR1 and CDR2 (germline): SGHRS, YFSETQ. This CDR3 comprises 15 residues. This CDR3 reads CASSLWGGADQPQHF. In DNA form, the CDR3 reads TGCGCCAGCAGCTTGTGGGGGGGCGCGGACCAGCCCCAGCATTTT.

The chain links TRBV5-4 to TRBJ2-1, with 7 positions matching TRBD2. CDR1 is SGHNT, CDR2 YYREEE, per germline (reference sequence). With V trimmed by 4 bases and J by 8 bases, 9 bases remained unmatched. The CDR3 spans 14 residues. CDR3 loop: CASSGGEVVHEQFF. Here the CDR3 DNA reads TGTGCCAGCAGCGGGGGGGAAGTGGTCCATGAGCAGTTCTTC. The whole variable domain, filled in from reference TRBV5-4 and TRBJ2-1, reads ETGVTQSPTHLIKTRGQQVTLRCSSQSGHNTVSWYQQALGQGPQFIFQYYREEENGRGNFPPRFSGLQFPNYSSELNVNALELDDSALYLCASSGGEVVHEQFFGPGTRLTVL.

About this clone itself: One end of the junction varies from germline; a read error may be responsible. The genes are TRBV5-1 and TRBJ1-2, with 7 positions matching TRBD1. This CDR3 comprises 13 residues. Per germline, CDR1 SGHRS and CDR2 YFSETQ. CDR3 protein: CASSPGQIYGYTF. DNA for the CDR3: TGTGCCAGCAGCCCGGGACAGATCTATGGCTACACCTTC.

This chain uses TRBV4-2 with TRBJ1-1; TRBD1 agrees at 10 bases. The germline gives CDR1 LGHNA, CDR2 YNFKEQ. V lost 1 base and J lost 8; bases outside the gene matches: 1. The CDR3 has 13 residues. As DNA, the CDR3 is TGTGCCAGCAGCCAAGCGGGACAGGGGGAAGCTTTCTTT. It specifies CASSQAGQGEAFF.

This sequence joins TRBV15 and TRBJ1-2; the match to TRBD1 covers 7 bases. V lost 0 bases and J lost 7; bases outside the gene matches: 5. In germline, CDR1 is LNHNV, CDR2 YYDKDF (reference sequence). The CDR3 is made up of 14 amino acids. CDR3 sequence (DNA): TGTGCCACCAGCAGAGACAGACAGGGAGGTGGCTACACCTTC. Translated: CATSRDRQGGGYTF.

This rearrangement joins TRBV6-6 to TRBJ1-6; possible D gene TRBD1, 6 bases. The CDR3 has 16 amino acids. The V gene lost 4 bases and the J gene lost 5 bases, with 15 bases spanning the gap. CDR1 is MNHNY, CDR2 SVGAGI, per germline (reference sequence). The CDR3 loop reads CASSSHDRTDNSPLHF. CDR3 DNA: TGTGCCAGCAGTTCCCACGACAGGACCGATAATTCACCCCTCCACTTT.

V gene TRBV18 combines with J gene TRBJ2-6; no reliable D call. There are 13 residues in the CDR3. Trimming took 3 bases from V and 2 from J, leaving 2 bases between them. Germline assignment: CDR1 KGHSH and CDR2 LQKENI. The CDR3 loop is CASSPTGANVLTF. The CDR3 region has the DNA TGTGCCAGCTCACCCACTGGGGCCAACGTCCTGACTTTC.

The rearrangement joins TRBV18 to TRBJ1-6, with D possibly matching TRBD1 (6 bases). The V and J ends lost 1 base and 10 bases respectively, with 20 bases between them. CDR3 length: 17 residues. The V gene's germline CDR1 is KGHSH and CDR2 LQKENI. CDR3 sequence: CASSPRLGGEGESPLHF. The CDR3 bases are TGTGCCAGCTCACCACGGTTGGGCGGAGAGGGGGAATCACCCCTCCACTTT.

The J gene is TRBJ2-7, the V gene TRBV4-2; the match to TRBD1 covers 8 bases. J gave up 0 bases and V 1 base, and 2 bases lay outside the gene matches. This CDR3 is built from 15 residues. Per the germline V gene, CDR1 is LGHNA and CDR2 is YNFKEQ. CDR3 amino acids: CASSQGDRSSYEQYF. CDR3 sequence (DNA): TGTGCCAGCAGCCAAGGGGACAGGAGCTCCTACGAGCAGTACTTC.

The rearrangement joins TRBV6-5 to TRBJ1-2; D might be TRBD1 (6 bases). Germline V gene data show CDR1 as MNHEY and CDR2 as SVGAGI. V dropped 0 bases and J dropped 9 bases, with 17 bases sitting between them. The CDR3 sequence is 15 residues long. DNA for the CDR3: TGTGCCAGCAGTTACTCGATTCGGGGGGCGATTCGCTACACCTTC. Translating gives CASSYSIRGAIRYTF.

The chain recombines TRBV6-6 with TRBJ1-3; D may be TRBD1 (6 bases). V gave up 6 bases and J gave up 15 bases, with 18 bases separating them. CDR1 and CDR2 from the germline V gene are MNHNY and SVGAGI (reference sequence). The CDR3 length is 12 residues. CDR3 bases: TGTGCCAGCAGCCCTTCTTTTCCAGGGGAATATTTT. Residues: CASSPSFPGEYF.

This sequence joins TRBV6-1 and TRBJ2-7; 7 bases agree with TRBD1. CDR1 is MNHNS and CDR2 is SASEGT in the germline V gene. The CDR3 covers 14 residues. V shed 4 bases, J shed 0 bases, and the junction held 3 bases outside the gene matches. The CDR3 loop reads CASSGQGLSYEQYF. The CDR3 DNA reads TGTGCCAGCAGTGGACAGGGCCTCTCCTACGAGCAGTACTTC.

The V and J genes are TRBV6-5 and TRBJ1-2, with TRBD1 matching over 9 bases. This CDR3 is built from 15 residues. Germline CDR1 MNHEY, CDR2 SVGAGI. V lost 5 bases and J lost 4; bases outside the gene matches: 8. The CDR3 loop is CASSHDRGWIYGYTF. The DNA for the CDR3 is TGTGCCAGCAGTCACGACAGGGGGTGGATCTATGGCTACACCTTC.

The chain links TRBV6-5 to TRBJ2-1; 7 bases are a match to TRBD2. The CDR3 loop spans 13 amino acids. Germline lookup yields CDR1 MNHEY and CDR2 SVGAGI. With 6 bases clipped from V and 6 bases from J, the junction kept 5 bases outside the gene matches. The CDR3 protein is CASSQGGFNEQFF. CDR3 nucleotide sequence: TGTGCCAGCAGCCAGGGAGGGTTCAATGAGCAGTTCTTC.

On this clone: Other DNA sequences in the sample encode the same CDR3. This chain joins TRBV5-1 and TRBJ2-3, with D unclear. CDR3 length: 14 amino acids. Trimming cost V 2 bases and J 6 bases, with 13 bases left between them. Per germline, CDR1 SGHRS and CDR2 YFSETQ. CDR3 sequence: CASSLSSGGDTQYF. The CDR3 DNA is TGCGCCAGCAGCTTAAGCTCGGGTGGGGATACGCAGTATTTT.

In DNA, the CDR3 is TGTGCCAGCAGTGCCCCAGGGGGCCGCGGCACAGATACGCAGTATTTT. It is translated as CASSAPGGRGTDTQYF. The J gene is TRBJ2-3, the V gene TRBV28; TRBD1 agrees at 8 bases. The CDR3 length is 16 residues. In germline, CDR1 is MDHEN, CDR2 SYDVKM. With 5 bases clipped from V and 1 base from J, the junction kept 8 bases outside the gene matches.

Notes on this clone: One junction end does not reproduce the germline sequence, and a read error may be involved. This chain joins TRBV7-9 and TRBJ1-2, with 9 bases aligning to TRBD1. Germline lookup yields CDR1 SEHNR and CDR2 FQNEAQ (reference sequence). The CDR3 is 16 residues long. The DNA for the CDR3 is TGTTCCAGCAGCGAGGGGACAGGGAGGGACTTACATGGCTACACCTTC. It specifies CSSSEGTGRDLHGYTF.

The chain is built from TRBV7-2 and TRBJ2-7; 8 nucleotides match TRBD1. After removal of 3 bases from V and 2 bases from J, the junction contained 9 bases not matched to a gene. The CDR3 totals 16 residues. Germline assignment: CDR1 SGHTA and CDR2 FQGNSA. DNA for the CDR3: TGTGCCAGCAGCTTGTTTATTACAGGGGGTACCTACGAGCAGTACTTC. It specifies CASSLFITGGTYEQYF.

V usage is TRBV23-1 and J usage is TRBJ2-7; D is possibly TRBD2 (5 bases). TRBV23-1 is filed as an ORF, its function uncertain. This CDR3 has 15 amino acids. Trimming removed 5 bases at V and 6 bases at J, with 20 bases between. The CDR3 protein is CASSREGPTGSEQYF. CDR3 DNA sequence: TGCGCCAGCAGTAGAGAAGGCCCCACTGGGAGCGAGCAGTACTTC.

The chain employs TRBV9 and TRBJ2-2, with TRBD2 matching 7 bases. This CDR3 spans 14 amino acids. Germline values: CDR1 SGDLS, CDR2 YYNGEE. V trimming: 4 bases; J trimming: 8 bases; junction bases outside the gene matches: 8. CDR3 in DNA: TGTGCCAGCAGCCTAGGACTAGAGGTTGGGGAGCTGTTTTTT. It yields the protein CASSLGLEVGELFF.

The chain employs TRBV29-1 and TRBJ2-7; 7 bases line up with TRBD1. This CDR3 region has 12 residues. Germline assignment: CDR1 SQVTM and CDR2 ANQGSEA. The junction had 8 bases not matched to a gene; V was cut back by 6 bases and J by 6 bases. CDR3 loop: CSVKTGMGEQYF. As DNA, the CDR3 is TGCAGCGTAAAGACAGGGATGGGCGAGCAGTACTTC.

The chain recombines TRBV5-1 with TRBJ1-1; D is possibly TRBD1 (5 bases). The CDR3 contains 13 residues. Germline V gene lookup returns CDR1 SGHRS and CDR2 YFSETQ. V was trimmed by 4 bases and J by 1 base, leaving 8 bases between them. The CDR3 loop is CASSPRENTEAFF. Written as DNA, the CDR3 is TGCGCCAGCAGCCCCAGGGAGAACACTGAAGCTTTCTTT.

This chain joins TRBV19 and TRBJ1-6; 8 nucleotides line up with TRBD1. The CDR3 extends over 17 amino acids. Germline-derived CDR1 and CDR2 are LNHDA and SQIVND (reference sequence). V shed 4 bases and J 2 bases; nucleotides not matched to a gene: 7. The CDR3 DNA is TGTGCCAGTAGTAACGGACAGGGTCTGACCTATAATTCACCCCTCCACTTT. This sequence encodes CASSNGQGLTYNSPLHF.

This chain connects TRBV7-9 to TRBJ2-3; 11 bases line up with TRBD2. The germline gives CDR1 SEHNR, CDR2 FQNEAQ (reference sequence). The CDR3 contains 15 residues. The V segment lost 5 bases and the J segment 3 bases; nucleotides outside the gene matches: 4. This chain's CDR3 is CASSRTSGGTDTQYF. DNA for the CDR3: TGTGCCAGCAGCCGTACTAGCGGGGGAACAGATACGCAGTATTTT.

This clone was seen a handful of times. The chain is built from TRBV14 and TRBJ2-1; TRBD1 matches at 10 bases. Germline V gene data show CDR1 as SGHDN and CDR2 as FVKESK. The CDR3 contains 15 residues. The J segment lost 10 bases and the V segment lost 3 bases, leaving 9 bases of the junction unmatched. CDR3 sequence: CASSHSGQGSWEQFF. Written as DNA, the CDR3 is TGTGCCAGCAGCCACTCGGGACAGGGGTCTTGGGAGCAGTTCTTC.

This rearrangement joins TRBV4-2 to TRBJ2-5; D is perhaps TRBD2 (6 bases). V was trimmed by 5 bases and J by 3 bases, leaving 10 bases between them. CDR1 is LGHNA, CDR2 YNFKEQ, per germline. This CDR3 comprises 13 residues. Here the CDR3 reads CASSSGAKETQYF. The CDR3 DNA is TGTGCCAGCAGCTCGGGAGCGAAAGAGACCCAGTACTTC.

The chain couples TRBV6-4 to TRBJ2-1; the D gene is possibly TRBD2 (6 bases). The CDR3 loop spans 15 amino acids. Germline values: CDR1 MRHNA, CDR2 SNTAGT. V lost 5 bases and J lost 0, with 11 bases in between. In DNA, the CDR3 is TGTGCCAGCAGTACGGACGGGAGCTCCTACAATGAGCAGTTCTTC. Its translation is CASSTDGSSYNEQFF.

The chain is built from TRBV9 and TRBJ2-1; tentatively, D is TRBD1 (6 bases). Trimming stripped 3 bases from V and 3 bases from J, with 10 bases between. There are 14 residues in the CDR3. CDR1 is SGDLS and CDR2 is YYNGEE in the germline V gene. The CDR3 is CASSALDSYNEQFF. CDR3 nucleotides: TGTGCCAGCAGCGCCCTGGACAGCTACAATGAGCAGTTCTTC.

This chain uses TRBV9 with TRBJ2-5; D is undetermined. CDR3 size: 14 residues. V shed 0 bases and J shed 1 base, with 7 bases lying between them. CDR1 SGDLS and CDR2 YYNGEE come from the germline V gene. In DNA, the CDR3 is TGTGCCAGCAGCGTAGCCGCGGTCCAAGAGACCCAGTACTTC. Protein: CASSVAAVQETQYF.